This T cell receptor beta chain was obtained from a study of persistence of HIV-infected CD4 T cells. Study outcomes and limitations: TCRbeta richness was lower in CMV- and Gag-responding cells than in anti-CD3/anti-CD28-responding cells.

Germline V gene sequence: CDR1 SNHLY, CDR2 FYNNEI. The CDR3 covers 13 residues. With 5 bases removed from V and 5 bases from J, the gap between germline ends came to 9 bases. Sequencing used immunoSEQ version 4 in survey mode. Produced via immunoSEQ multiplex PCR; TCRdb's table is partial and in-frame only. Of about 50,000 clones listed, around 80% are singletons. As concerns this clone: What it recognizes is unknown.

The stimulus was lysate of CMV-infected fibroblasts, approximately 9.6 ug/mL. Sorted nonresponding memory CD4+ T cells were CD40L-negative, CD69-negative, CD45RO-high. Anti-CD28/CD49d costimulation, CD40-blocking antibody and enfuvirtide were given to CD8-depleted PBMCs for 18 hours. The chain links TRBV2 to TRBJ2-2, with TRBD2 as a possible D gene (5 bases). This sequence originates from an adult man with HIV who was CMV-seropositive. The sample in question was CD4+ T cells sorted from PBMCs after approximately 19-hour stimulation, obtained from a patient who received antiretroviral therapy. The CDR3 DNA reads TGTGCCAGCAGTCGCGAGGGAACCGGGGAGCTGTTTTTT. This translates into CASSREGTGELFF.